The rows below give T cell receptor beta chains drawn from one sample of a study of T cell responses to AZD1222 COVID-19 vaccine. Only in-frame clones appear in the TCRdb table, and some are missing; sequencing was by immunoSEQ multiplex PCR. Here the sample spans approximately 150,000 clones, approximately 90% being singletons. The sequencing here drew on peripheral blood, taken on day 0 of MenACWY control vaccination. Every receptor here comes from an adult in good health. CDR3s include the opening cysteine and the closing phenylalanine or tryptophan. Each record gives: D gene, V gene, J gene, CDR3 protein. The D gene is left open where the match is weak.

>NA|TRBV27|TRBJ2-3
CASSFGDTQYF
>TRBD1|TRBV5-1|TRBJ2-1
CASSGGQGESGNEQFF
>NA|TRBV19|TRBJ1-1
CASSSYFGHGAFF
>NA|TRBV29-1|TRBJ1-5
CSVAVGNQPQHF
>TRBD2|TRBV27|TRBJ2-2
CASSPTKLAETNTGELFF
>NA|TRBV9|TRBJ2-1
CASSAETGFNEQFF
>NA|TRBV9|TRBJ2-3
CASSPDGGGTDTQYF
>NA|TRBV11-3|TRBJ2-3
CASSIRQATQYF
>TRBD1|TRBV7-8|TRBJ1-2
CASSLGGQGEENYGYTF
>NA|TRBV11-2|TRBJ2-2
CASSRRVLNTGELFF
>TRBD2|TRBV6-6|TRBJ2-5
CASSRGTSGRRETQYF
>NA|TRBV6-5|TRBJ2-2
CASGRSKTGELFF
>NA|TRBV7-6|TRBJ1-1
CASSLGYMNTEAFF
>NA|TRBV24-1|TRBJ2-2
CATLDGMGGELFF
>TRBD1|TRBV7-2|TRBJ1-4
CASSLSQIDRVATNEKLFF
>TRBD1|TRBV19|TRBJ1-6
CASSTIQGARESPLHF
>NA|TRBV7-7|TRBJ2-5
CASSSRSAGETQYF
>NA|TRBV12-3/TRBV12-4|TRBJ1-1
CASRPTLSEAFF
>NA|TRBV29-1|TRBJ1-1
CSVEGEGNTEAFF
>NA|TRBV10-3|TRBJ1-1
CAISEGQKNTEAFF
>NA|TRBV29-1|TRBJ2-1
CSAPTGSSYNEQFF
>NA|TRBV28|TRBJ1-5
CASSTSLGVHQPQHF
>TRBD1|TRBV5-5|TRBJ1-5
CASSSGGQNSNQPQHF
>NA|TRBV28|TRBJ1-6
CASSRDRSSYNSPLHF
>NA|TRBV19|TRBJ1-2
CASSISRGSSYGYTF
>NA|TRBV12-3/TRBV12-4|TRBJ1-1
CASSAPPSEAFF
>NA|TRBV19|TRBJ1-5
CASSWGAYNSNQPQHF
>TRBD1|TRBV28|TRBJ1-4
CASSPTGRLREKLFF
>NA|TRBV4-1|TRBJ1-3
CASSQDPGGHSGNTIYF
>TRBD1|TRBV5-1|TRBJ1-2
CASSLSGGGYTF
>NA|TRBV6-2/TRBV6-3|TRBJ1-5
CASSSYRGGPQHF
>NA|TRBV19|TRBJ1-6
CASQTGGNNSPLHF
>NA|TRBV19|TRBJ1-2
CASSMRTETNYGYTF
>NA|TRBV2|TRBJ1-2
CASSEKTVRAIGYTF
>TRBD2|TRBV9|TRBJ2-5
CASSVSSGREGRGALETQYF
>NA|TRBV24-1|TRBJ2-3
CAIRQGVTDTQYF
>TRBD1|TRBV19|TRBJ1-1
CASISRDRGRIGTEAFF
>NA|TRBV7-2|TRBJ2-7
CASSLRGANEQYF
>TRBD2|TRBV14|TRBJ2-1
CASSQARLAGDNEQFF
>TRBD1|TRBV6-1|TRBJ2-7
CASSETTGGLYEQYF
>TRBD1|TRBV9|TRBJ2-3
CASGRTGGQDTQYF
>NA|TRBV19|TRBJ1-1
CASSWASSGSEAFF
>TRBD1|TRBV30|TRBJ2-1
CAWGQGVGEQFF
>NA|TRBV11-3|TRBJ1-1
CASSLGRGNTEAFF
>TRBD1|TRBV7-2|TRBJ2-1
CASSFRQGWHNEQFF
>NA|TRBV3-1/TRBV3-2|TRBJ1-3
CASRNRASGNTIYF
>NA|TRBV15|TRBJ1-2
CATSRGTDRSYGYTF
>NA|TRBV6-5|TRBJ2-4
CASSYRNGGIQYF
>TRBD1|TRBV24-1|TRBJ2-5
CATSVPQGLGETQYF
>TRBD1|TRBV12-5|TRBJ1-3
CASGSRLTGGQNTIYF
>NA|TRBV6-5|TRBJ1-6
CASSSHGGQRNSPLHF
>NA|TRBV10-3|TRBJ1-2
CAIRDGNYGYTF
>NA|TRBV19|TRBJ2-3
CASSILSGTDTQYF
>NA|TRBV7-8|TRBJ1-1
CASSPPGRWTEAFF